Listed below are T cell receptor beta chains from one sample, sequenced in a study of T cells in Graves' hyperthyroidism and ophthalmopathy. One entry per CDR3 protein, called by TCRdb with MiXCR from the multiplex PCR reads. This table has about 760,000 distinct CDR3 sequences, about a third appearing once. Sequenced input: blood. Every receptor here comes from a middle-aged woman with Graves' hyperthyroidism. Both conserved end residues are part of each CDR3. Part of the rows lack a size; the others show once, few, many or a class for expanded clones.

J gene	CDR3 length	V gene	clone size	CDR3 protein
TRBJ2-7	15	TRBV6-5	few	CASSPGYRQGDEQYF
TRBJ2-7	13	TRBV19	few	CASSISPNYEQYF
TRBJ1-4	13	TRBV7-9	few	CASSRRGDEKLFF
TRBJ1-1	13	TRBV19	.	CASSVNRVLEAFF
TRBJ2-7	14	TRBV20-1	many	CSARGGRTTDEQYF
TRBJ2-7	11	TRBV6-5	.	CASSGSYGQYF
TRBJ2-7	14	TRBV5-1	.	CASSSAGAYYEQYF
TRBJ1-5	16	TRBV5-5	few	CASSQGEGGAEQPQHF
TRBJ2-7	13	TRBV29-1	many	CSVVVGRLDEQYF
TRBJ1-5	17	TRBV6-1	.	CASSSGTGVDGNQPQHF
TRBJ2-5	10	TRBV6-4	.	CASSEGTQYF
TRBJ1-1	15	TRBV2	.	CASSPGRTQLSEAFF
TRBJ2-7	18	TRBV7-9	few	CASSYSPYGGRNPYEQYF
TRBJ2-7	13	TRBV25-1	.	CASSDRASGEQYF
TRBJ1-3	12	TRBV19	many	CASIPDGNTIYF
TRBJ1-1	13	TRBV20-1	many	CSARDRTNTEAFF
TRBJ2-7	15	TRBV7-8	once	CASSLIGGLNYEQYF
TRBJ1-1	13	TRBV28	few	CASIHGGNTEAFF
TRBJ1-5	18	TRBV7-9	many	CASRLTNSGGKCGQPQHF
TRBJ2-5	12	TRBV10-3	few	CAISERGETQYF
TRBJ2-6	15	TRBV7-8	.	CASSITGAGVNVLTF
TRBJ1-6	13	TRBV12-3/TRBV12-4	many	CASSHGYKSPLHF
TRBJ1-1	16	TRBV7-9	.	CASSSREGRMNTEAFF
TRBJ1-2	17	TRBV7-2	few	CASSLDSTGTGNYGYTF
TRBJ1-1	11	TRBV29-1	.	CSASTAAEAFF
TRBJ1-4	14	TRBV7-2	.	CASSSQGAVEKLFF
TRBJ1-5	16	TRBV13	few	CASSLRSGTGNQPQHF
TRBJ2-2	16	TRBV5-1	.	CASSVGWGALTGELFF
TRBJ2-6	14	TRBV10-3	many	CAISESSGANVLTF
TRBJ1-1	16	TRBV7-3	few	CASSLWVPVENTEAFF
TRBJ1-4	14	TRBV2	many	CASSLRGVGEKLFF
TRBJ2-2	14	TRBV29-1	.	CSVNRGANTGELFF
TRBJ2-7	12	TRBV6-5	.	CASSSSPYGQYF
TRBJ1-5	17	TRBV7-9	.	CASSLEHDRGWIQPQHF
TRBJ2-7	14	TRBV14	.	CASSLTSEYYEQYF
TRBJ1-2	16	TRBV6-5	.	CASSYSIGTGGNGYTF
TRBJ2-5	14	TRBV27	.	CASSWGGGGATQYF
TRBJ1-2	16	TRBV12-3/TRBV12-4	few	CASSFGGGPKGGGYTF
TRBJ1-2	16	TRBV24-1	.	CATSEDLDRDSRSYTF
TRBJ2-7	15	TRBV20-1	many	CSASVGSGPSDEQYF
TRBJ1-6	15	TRBV12-3/TRBV12-4	many	CASSPGQGWNSPLHF
TRBJ2-7	14	TRBV12-3/TRBV12-4	few	CASSPQQGLYEQYF
TRBJ2-5	16	TRBV7-7	many	CASSRSGRASWETQYF
.	14	TRBV12-3/TRBV12-4	.	CASSQELGYNEQFF
TRBJ1-5	15	TRBV4-1	.	CASRLGQDHEQPQHF
TRBJ1-5	15	TRBV10-2	few	CASSPGDRDFQPQHF
TRBJ2-7	15	TRBV15	.	CASSQVETGLYEQYF
TRBJ2-5	14	TRBV2	many	CASSESHVPETQYF
TRBJ1-5	14	TRBV28	few	CASGTALSNQPQHF
TRBJ2-7	19	TRBV20-1	few	CSVMHPRQGKDSLVDEQYF
TRBJ1-2	13	TRBV29-1	once	CSQEGAPGNGYTF
TRBJ1-5	15	TRBV19	.	CASSLGTGVAQPQHF
TRBJ2-7	16	TRBV20-1	.	CSAKEKRLAGVYEQYF
TRBJ2-5	12	TRBV15	.	CATSRTQETQYF
TRBJ2-2	15	TRBV7-8	many	CASSMLAGDTGELFF